A selection of T cell receptor beta chains follows, all from one sample in a study of T cells in Graves' hyperthyroidism and ophthalmopathy. One entry per CDR3 protein, called by TCRdb with MiXCR from the multiplex PCR reads. The sample lists 500,000 to 600,000 distinct CDR3 sequences; just over 45% were seen once. Sequenced sample: peripheral blood or thyroid tissue (not recorded which). These receptors were obtained from a woman aged 18-29 years with Graves' hyperthyroidism. The CDR3 runs from the conserved cysteine through the conserved F or W. A D gene is named only where the DNA matches it firmly. Size is stated for part of the rows, as once, few or many counts, or as a class when the clone is expanded.

>TRBJ2-7|TRBD1|few|TRBV6-1
CASEGRGQGGQDEQYF
TGTGCCAGCGAGGGACGAGGACAGGGGGGTCAGGACGAGCAGTACTTC
>TRBJ2-7|.|many|TRBV4-3
CASSQTRAYEQYF
TGCGCCAGCAGCCAAACCAGGGCCTACGAGCAGTACTTC
>TRBJ2-2|TRBD2|many|TRBV15
CATSRDRTSGSVGELFF
TGTGCCACCAGCAGAGATCGTACTAGCGGGAGTGTCGGGGAGCTGTTTTTT
>TRBJ1-2|.|many|TRBV7-2
CASSLGPGQIGYGYTF
TGTGCCAGCAGCTTAGGACCCGGACAGATCGGCTATGGCTACACCTTC
>TRBJ1-2|.|.|TRBV7-1
CASSSLSTGDYEQYYGYTF
TGTGCCAGCAGCTCCCTCTCAACGGGAGACTACGAGCAGTACTATGGCTACACCTTC
>TRBJ1-5|.|few|TRBV30
CAWSVMPGAQPQHF
TGTGCCTGGAGTGTAATGCCAGGGGCTCAGCCCCAGCATTTT
>TRBJ2-7|.|many|TRBV12-3/TRBV12-4
CASTRAVEQYF
TGTGCCAGCACCAGGGCTGTCGAGCAGTACTTC
>TRBJ2-7|TRBD2|many|TRBV4-1
CASSQELAGAPQYF
TGCGCCAGCAGCCAAGAACTAGCGGGGGCACCACAGTACTTC
>TRBJ2-7|.|many|TRBV4-1
CASSQDLPNEQYF
TGCGCCAGCAGCCAAGATCTTCCAAACGAGCAGTACTTC
>TRBJ1-1|.|few|TRBV20-1
CSPGRNTEAFF
TGCAGCCCCGGGAGAAACACTGAAGCTTTCTTT
>TRBJ2-5|TRBD2|once|TRBV2
CASTLWLAELQETQYF
TGTGCCAGCACTCTTTGGCTAGCGGAACTCCAAGAGACCCAGTACTTC
>TRBJ2-5|TRBD2|few|TRBV3-1
CASSQGTSGTRQETQYF
TGTGCCAGCAGCCAAGGGACTAGCGGCACCCGACAAGAGACCCAGTACTTC
>TRBJ2-6|.|.|TRBV29-1
CSVESSLPGANVLTF
TGCAGCGTTGAGAGCAGCTTACCTGGGGCCAACGTCCTGACTTTC
>TRBJ2-5|TRBD1|.|TRBV7-2
CASSSRQGQSRETQYF
TGTGCCAGCAGCTCCAGACAGGGACAGTCCAGGGAGACCCAGTACTTC
>TRBJ2-5|.|many|TRBV4-1
CASSQDLGPTGETQYF
TGCGCCAGCAGCCAAGATCTTGGTCCTACGGGAGAGACCCAGTACTTC
>TRBJ2-6|.|.|TRBV7-9
CASSPDTAGANVLTF
TGTGCCAGCAGTCCAGACACGGCTGGGGCCAACGTCCTGACTTTC
>TRBJ2-7|.|few|TRBV24-1
CATSSGGEQYF
TGTGCCACCAGTAGCGGAGGCGAGCAGTACTTC
>TRBJ2-1|.|.|TRBV24-1
CATSALGVGSDEQFF
TGTGCCACCAGTGCCCTGGGGGTCGGATCGGATGAGCAGTTCTTC
>TRBJ2-4|.|few|TRBV2
CASSETVVAKNIQYF
TGTGCCAGCAGTGAAACCGTTGTAGCCAAAAACATTCAGTACTTC
>TRBJ2-2|TRBD1|many|TRBV6-1
CASSAGTGGTGELFF
TGTGCCAGCAGTGCCGGGACAGGGGGCACCGGGGAGCTGTTTTTT
>TRBJ1-4|.|.|TRBV5-1
CASASGRPQDVSGKLFF
TGCGCCAGCGCGAGCGGGAGGCCGCAGGACGTTTCGGGAAAACTGTTTTTT
>TRBJ2-7|.|many|TRBV20-1
CSAFLASSYEQYF
TGCAGTGCCTTTCTAGCGTCCTCCTACGAGCAGTACTTC
>TRBJ2-1|TRBD2|.|TRBV9
CASSQRVREVYNEQFF
TGTGCCAGCTCACAGAGGGTGCGGGAGGTTTACAATGAGCAGTTCTTC
>TRBJ2-3|.|.|TRBV7-8
CASSTSRTDSSTDTQYF
TGTGCCAGCAGTACCTCACGAACAGACTCCAGCACAGATACGCAGTATTTT
>TRBJ1-6|.|.|TRBV20-1
CSAGRTVNNSPLHF
TGCAGTGCGGGTCGGACCGTTAATAATTCACCCCTCCACTTT
>TRBJ1-2|.|.|TRBV5-5
CASSLGGHGYTF
TGTGCCAGCAGCTTGGGAGGGCATGGCTACACCTTC
>TRBJ2-3|TRBD2|few|TRBV2
CASSEGGIKADTQYF
TGTGCCAGCAGTGAGGGAGGGATTAAGGCAGATACGCAGTATTTT
>TRBJ1-1|.|many|TRBV12-3/TRBV12-4
CASNPPGLTEAFF
TGTGCCAGCAACCCCCCCGGGCTCACTGAAGCTTTCTTT
>TRBJ1-2|TRBD1|many|TRBV7-2
CASSLSKTGMRGYTF
TGTGCCAGCAGCTTATCCAAGACAGGGATGAGGGGCTACACCTTC
>TRBJ1-2|.|many|TRBV7-7
CASSSFSLRGYTF
TGTGCTAGCAGCTCGTTCAGTCTACGTGGCTACACCTTC
>TRBJ2-7|.|many|TRBV20-1
CSARDGGRESSYEQYF
TGCAGTGCTAGAGATGGCGGACGCGAAAGCTCCTACGAGCAGTACTTC
>TRBJ1-1|.|many|TRBV19
CASQPGRKALNTEAFF
TGTGCCAGTCAGCCGGGACGGAAAGCCTTGAACACTGAAGCTTTCTTT
>TRBJ2-1|.|.|TRBV20-1
CSARDWSGADSYNEQFF
TGCAGTGCTAGAGATTGGTCTGGAGCGGACTCCTACAATGAGCAGTTCTTC
>TRBJ1-2|.|many|TRBV20-1
CSAVVGAGDGYTF
TGCAGTGCCGTAGTTGGGGCAGGGGATGGCTACACCTTC
>TRBJ1-2|.|many|TRBV4-2
CASSPQERAGHYGYTF
TGTGCCAGCAGCCCCCAAGAACGGGCAGGCCACTATGGCTACACCTTC
>TRBJ1-2|.|many|TRBV7-9
CASSFAIDQRKGANYGYTF
TGTGCCAGCAGCTTCGCAATTGACCAGCGCAAGGGAGCTAACTATGGCTACACCTTC